The 27 T cell receptor beta chains below come from one sample, sequenced in a study of radiation and T cells in renal cell carcinoma. Libraries were prepared by immunoSEQ multiplex PCR; TCRdb keeps only in-frame clonotypes and omits some of them. The profile shows tens of thousands of clones, more than 60% of them singletons. Time point defined: baseline pretreatment blood. Treatment in this sample: 15 Gy SBRT to primary tumor, nephrectomy 4 weeks later. Sequencing was performed on blood, taken from a patient whose treatment included radiotherapy and nephrectomy. The receptors shown here come from a man between 60 and 70 years old with renal cell carcinoma.

V usage is TRBV7-7 and J usage is TRBJ2-5; 8 bases align to TRBD2. Germline lookup yields CDR1 SSHAT and CDR2 FNYEAQ (reference sequence). Unmatched junction bases numbered 16, after V lost 0 bases and J lost 4 bases. The CDR3 is made up of 19 amino acids. In DNA form, the CDR3 reads TGTGCCAGCAGCTTAGCCCCCCTCGGGGGGGGAGTAGTCGGAGAGACCCAGTACTTC. It encodes CASSLAPLGGGVVGETQYF. The variable domain in full, completed from reference TRBV7-7 and TRBJ2-5, reads GAGVSQSPRYKVTKRGQDVTLRCDPISSHATLYWYQQALGQGPEFLTYFNYEAQPDKSGLPSDRFSAERPEGSISTLTIQRTEQRDSAMYRCASSLAPLGGGVVGETQYFGPGTRLLVL.

This clone has more than one count but fewer than ten. This chain joins TRBV5-1 and TRBJ2-3; tentative D call: TRBD2 (5 bases). The germline V gene has CDR1 SGHRS and CDR2 YFSETQ. V lost 3 bases and J 10 bases, leaving 30 bases between the germline ends. This CDR3 has 18 residues. CDR3 amino acids: CASSSQTTRTLLSGSQYF. In DNA form, the CDR3 reads TGCGCCAGCAGCTCACAAACCACCAGGACCCTCCTATCGGGGTCGCAGTATTTT.

This clone came up once. V gene TRBV7-2 combines with J gene TRBJ2-5, with 7 bases that match TRBD1. Germline assignment: CDR1 SGHTA and CDR2 FQGNSA. This CDR3 contains 15 residues. V gave up 1 base and J gave up 4 bases; unmatched junction bases: 6. The CDR3 protein is CASSLEGGLGETQYF. The CDR3 region has the DNA TGTGCCAGCAGCTTAGAAGGGGGCCTCGGAGAGACCCAGTACTTC. Filled out from reference TRBV7-2 and TRBJ2-5, the complete variable domain reads GAGVSQSPSNKVTEKGKDVELRCDPISGHTALYWYRQSLGQGLEFLIYFQGNSAPDKSGLPSDRFSAERTGGSVSTLTIQRTQQEDSAVYLCASSLEGGLGETQYFGPGTRLLVL.

The J gene is TRBJ2-7, the V gene TRBV6-5; unclear D gene. The V gene lost 0 bases and the J gene lost 0 bases, with 12 bases spanning the gap. The CDR3 sequence is 16 residues long. The germline gives CDR1 MNHEY, CDR2 SVGAGI. The CDR3 DNA reads as TGTGCCAGCAGTTACTCCAAGTCCAGGTTCTCCTACGAGCAGTACGTC. Amino acids: CASSYSKSRFSYEQYV.

The chain couples TRBV19 to TRBJ2-2; D gene unclear. The germline gives CDR1 LNHDA, CDR2 SQIVND (reference sequence). Trimming took off 5 bases at V and 0 bases at J, with 10 bases between the two ends. The length of the CDR3 is 15 residues. The CDR3, as DNA: TGTGCCAGTAGTCCCCATAACGCGAACACCGGGGAGCTGTTTTTT. This translates into CASSPHNANTGELFF.

V and J are TRBV12-5 and TRBJ2-3; D might be TRBD1 or TRBD2, each matching 5 bases. Germline V CDR1 and CDR2: LGHNT, FRNRAP. V dropped 5 bases and J dropped 4 bases, with 16 bases sitting between them. The CDR3 has 15 amino acids. This CDR3 reads CASGPRGALADTQYF. The CDR3 DNA sequence: TGTGCTAGTGGTCCCCGAGGGGCCCTAGCAGATACGCAGTATTTT.

The chain uses TRBV27 and TRBJ2-1; maybe TRBD2 (6 bases). Trimming left V 4 bases short and J 6 bases short, with 16 bases between. The CDR3 contains 15 residues. CDR1 and CDR2 from the germline V gene are MNHEY and SMNVEV (reference sequence). The CDR3 region has the DNA TGTGCCAGCAGTTCCCCTACGGGAGCCATCAATGAGCAGTTCTTC. This translates into CASSSPTGAINEQFF.

The rearrangement links TRBV19 to TRBJ2-3; D gene uncertain. With 7 bases removed from V and 2 bases from J, the gap between germline ends came to 10 bases. The CDR3 extends over 13 amino acids. Germline V gene data show CDR1 as LNHDA and CDR2 as SQIVND (reference sequence). The CDR3 reads CASTSQHTDTQYF. The CDR3, as DNA: TGTGCCAGTACCTCGCAACACACAGATACGCAGTATTTT.

This clone was detected only once. The chain recombines TRBV7-9 with TRBJ1-4; D remains ambiguous. In germline, CDR1 is SEHNR, CDR2 FQNEAQ (reference sequence). Trimming took off 6 bases at V and 6 bases at J, with 17 bases between the two ends. CDR3 length: 15 residues. The CDR3 coding sequence is TGTGCCAGCAGTTTGGAGGCGGAGCCTGATGAAAAACTGTTTTTT. Amino acids: CASSLEAEPDEKLFF.

The chain carries TRBV5-1 and TRBJ1-2; D call uncertain. The CDR3 is made up of 14 amino acids. Germline V gene lookup returns CDR1 SGHRS and CDR2 YFSETQ. The V end lost 4 bases, the J end lost 4 bases, and 14 bases lay between the germline ends. The CDR3 spells CASSPGEGIYGYTF. In DNA, the CDR3 is TGCGCCAGCAGCCCCGGGGAGGGCATCTATGGCTACACCTTC. Full variable domain (rest looked up from reference TRBV5-1 and TRBJ1-2): KAGVTQTPRYLIKTRGQQVTLSCSPISGHRSVSWYQQTPGQGLQFLFEYFSETQRNKGNFPGRFSGRQFSNSRSEMNVSTLELGDSALYLCASSPGEGIYGYTFGSGTRLTVV.

This clone was detected only a few times. The rearrangement uses TRBV11-2 and TRBJ2-5, with D possibly TRBD1 on 5 matching bases. Germline V gives CDR1 SGHAT, CDR2 FQNNGV. With 2 bases removed from V and 4 bases from J, the gap between germline ends came to 20 bases. The CDR3 totals 17 residues. The CDR3 DNA reads as TGTGCCAGCAGCTTACAAGGTGGAGACAGAATCGGAGAGACCCAGTACTTC. Residues: CASSLQGGDRIGETQYF.

The chain carries TRBV5-8 and TRBJ2-5; 13 positions agree with TRBD2. The CDR3 contains 16 residues. With V trimmed by 3 bases and J by 1 base, 3 bases remained unmatched. The germline V gene has CDR1 SGHTS and CDR2 YDEGEE. The CDR3 loop reads CASSSGLAGSQETQYF. The DNA for the CDR3 is TGTGCCAGCAGCTCGGGACTAGCGGGAAGCCAAGAGACCCAGTACTTC.

This sequence joins TRBV5-1 and TRBJ2-3, with 10 bases that match TRBD2. The CDR3 covers 16 residues. V shed 0 bases, J shed 5 bases, and the junction held 6 bases outside the gene matches. CDR1 and CDR2 (germline): SGHRS, YFSETQ. In DNA, the CDR3 is TGCGCCAGCAGCTTGGAGATAGCGGGGGGCCAAGATACGCAGTATTTT. Its protein is CASSLEIAGGQDTQYF.

The chain couples TRBV10-3 to TRBJ1-1; D gene uncertain. In germline, CDR1 is ENHRY, CDR2 SYGVKD. Between the trimmed V and J ends, which lost 0 bases and 3 bases, there was a span of 17 bases. CDR3 length equals 17 residues. The CDR3 region is CAISESSGGREDTEAFF. The DNA of the CDR3 is TGTGCCATCAGTGAGTCGTCGGGAGGACGGGAGGACACTGAAGCTTTCTTT.

The rearrangement joins TRBV5-1 to TRBJ2-3; 10 nucleotides match TRBD2. The V and J ends lost 2 bases and 2 bases, in that order; junction bases with no gene match: 5. The CDR3 has 16 amino acids. Germline lookup yields CDR1 SGHRS and CDR2 YFSETQ. The chain's CDR3 is CASSLDGTSDTDTQYF. The CDR3 nucleotides read TGCGCCAGCAGCTTAGATGGGACTAGCGACACAGATACGCAGTATTTT.

CDR3 loop: CASSQGYRDASPLHF. DNA for the CDR3: TGTGCCAGCAGCCAAGGATACAGGGACGCTTCACCCCTCCACTTT. The V gene is TRBV4-2, the J gene TRBJ1-6, with a possible D match to TRBD1 (6 bases). The germline V and J ends were trimmed by 1 base and 9 bases, with 13 bases remaining between them. This CDR3 contains 15 residues. Germline CDR1 LGHNA, CDR2 YNFKEQ.

The J gene is TRBJ1-5, the V gene TRBV5-5; no reliable D call. This CDR3 region has 13 residues. The germline V and J ends were trimmed by 4 bases and 4 bases, with 9 bases remaining between them. CDR1 is SGHKS and CDR2 is YYEKEE in the germline V gene (reference sequence). CDR3 residues: CASSRSENQPQHF. The CDR3 DNA reads as TGTGCCAGCAGCAGAAGCGAGAATCAGCCCCAGCATTTT.

This clone was counted a few times. The gene calls are TRBV20-1 and TRBJ2-7; D ambiguous. The CDR3 length is 11 residues. Germline values: CDR1 DFQATT, CDR2 SNEGSKA (reference sequence). The V gene lost 1 base and the J gene lost 3 bases, with 4 bases spanning the gap. The CDR3 loop reads CSARADYEQYF. DNA for the CDR3: TGCAGTGCTAGAGCTGACTACGAGCAGTACTTC.

This clone was picked up one time. The rearrangement uses TRBV19 and TRBJ1-3, with D unclear. Trimming took 5 bases from V and 0 from J, leaving 14 bases between them. The V gene's germline CDR1 is LNHDA and CDR2 SQIVND (reference sequence). The CDR3 contains 16 residues. The CDR3 bases are TGTGCCAGTAGTGGGCGTTTCAGGAACTCTGGAAACACCATATATTTT. As protein: CASSGRFRNSGNTIYF.

The V call is TRBV11-2, the J call TRBJ2-1; possible D gene TRBD2, 5 bases. Germline loops: CDR1 SGHAT, CDR2 FQNNGV. V was trimmed by 4 bases and J by 9 bases, leaving 10 bases between them. The CDR3 contains 12 residues. The CDR3: CASSSKGAEQFF. In DNA form, the CDR3 reads TGTGCCAGCAGCTCCAAGGGAGCTGAGCAGTTCTTC.

This sequence joins TRBV29-1 and TRBJ1-2; 8 nucleotides agree with TRBD1. Germline assignment: CDR1 SQVTM and CDR2 ANQGSEA. Trimming took 6 bases from V and 0 from J; bases not matched to a gene: 9. The CDR3 has 15 residues. The CDR3 coding sequence is TGCAGCGTGAACCTACAGGGGGGATCTAACTATGGCTACACCTTC. Translation gives CSVNLQGGSNYGYTF.

The chain is built from TRBV19 and TRBJ1-5, with D possibly TRBD1 on 6 matching bases. Trimming removed 9 bases from V and 4 bases from J, with 16 bases in between. Per the germline V gene, CDR1 is LNHDA and CDR2 is SQIVND (reference sequence). The CDR3 sequence is 14 residues long. CDR3 protein: CASKQRGTNQPQHF. CDR3 bases: TGTGCCAGCAAGCAGAGGGGGACGAATCAGCCCCAGCATTTT.

This chain connects TRBV10-3 to TRBJ2-5; D is possibly TRBD2 (5 bases). Trimming removed 4 bases from V and 7 bases from J, with 19 bases in between. The CDR3 runs to 15 residues. The germline V gene has CDR1 ENHRY and CDR2 SYGVKD. The CDR3 region is CAISGGELVGGTQYF. CDR3 coding DNA: TGTGCCATCAGTGGTGGGGAGCTGGTTGGAGGGACCCAGTACTTC.

This clone was counted a single time. The V and J genes are TRBV30 and TRBJ1-2; possible D gene TRBD1, 6 bases. Per germline, CDR1 GTSNPN and CDR2 SVGIG (reference sequence). Trimming cost V 0 bases and J 8 bases, with 10 bases left between them. The CDR3 loop spans 12 amino acids. CDR3 residues: CAWSVTGFGYTF. The CDR3 DNA reads TGTGCCTGGAGTGTTACAGGGTTCGGCTACACCTTC. The full variable domain, rest sourced from reference TRBV30 and TRBJ1-2, is SQTIHQWPATLVQPVGSPLSLECTVEGTSNPNLYWYRQAAGRGLQLLFYSVGIGQISSEVPQNLSASRPQDRQFILSSKKLLLSDSGFYLCAWSVTGFGYTFGSGTRLTVV.

This chain connects TRBV2 to TRBJ1-2, with 7 bases identical to TRBD1. Germline loops: CDR1 SNHLY, CDR2 FYNNEI. This CDR3 spans 14 amino acids. Unmatched junction bases numbered 9, after V lost 11 bases and J lost 0 bases. CDR3 DNA: TGTGCCGGAGAGGGACAGCCATCTAACTATGGCTACACCTTC. Protein product: CAGEGQPSNYGYTF.

V usage is TRBV13 and J usage is TRBJ1-6; TRBD1 is a possible D gene (6 bases). V was trimmed by 5 bases and J by 6 bases, leaving 14 bases between them. This CDR3 comprises 15 residues. Germline V gene data show CDR1 as PRHDT and CDR2 as FYEKMQ (reference sequence). CDR3 loop: CASSNGQSLNSPLHF. The CDR3 nucleotides are TGTGCCAGCAGCAACGGACAGAGCCTTAATTCACCCCTCCACTTT. The variable domain in full, with the rest retrieved from reference TRBV13 and TRBJ1-6, is AAGVIQSPRHLIKEKRETATLKCYPIPRHDTVYWYQQGPGQDPQFLISFYEKMQSDKGSIPDRFSAQQFSDYHSELNMSSLELGDSALYFCASSNGQSLNSPLHFGNGTRLTVT.

The chain recombines TRBV19 with TRBJ1-5; D might be TRBD1 (5 bases). The ends were cut back, 3 bases at V and 6 bases at J, with 18 bases in the middle. From germline, CDR1 is LNHDA and CDR2 SQIVND (reference sequence). The CDR3 length is 16 residues. CDR3: CASSMGRRGGGQPQHF. CDR3 bases: TGTGCCAGTAGTATGGGCAGGAGGGGTGGGGGTCAGCCCCAGCATTTT. The full variable domain, rest sourced from reference TRBV19 and TRBJ1-5, is DGGITQSPKYLFRKEGQNVTLSCEQNLNHDAMYWYRQDPGQGLRLIYYSQIVNDFQKGDIAEGYSVSREKKESFPLTVTSAQKNPTAFYLCASSMGRRGGGQPQHFGDGTRLSIL.